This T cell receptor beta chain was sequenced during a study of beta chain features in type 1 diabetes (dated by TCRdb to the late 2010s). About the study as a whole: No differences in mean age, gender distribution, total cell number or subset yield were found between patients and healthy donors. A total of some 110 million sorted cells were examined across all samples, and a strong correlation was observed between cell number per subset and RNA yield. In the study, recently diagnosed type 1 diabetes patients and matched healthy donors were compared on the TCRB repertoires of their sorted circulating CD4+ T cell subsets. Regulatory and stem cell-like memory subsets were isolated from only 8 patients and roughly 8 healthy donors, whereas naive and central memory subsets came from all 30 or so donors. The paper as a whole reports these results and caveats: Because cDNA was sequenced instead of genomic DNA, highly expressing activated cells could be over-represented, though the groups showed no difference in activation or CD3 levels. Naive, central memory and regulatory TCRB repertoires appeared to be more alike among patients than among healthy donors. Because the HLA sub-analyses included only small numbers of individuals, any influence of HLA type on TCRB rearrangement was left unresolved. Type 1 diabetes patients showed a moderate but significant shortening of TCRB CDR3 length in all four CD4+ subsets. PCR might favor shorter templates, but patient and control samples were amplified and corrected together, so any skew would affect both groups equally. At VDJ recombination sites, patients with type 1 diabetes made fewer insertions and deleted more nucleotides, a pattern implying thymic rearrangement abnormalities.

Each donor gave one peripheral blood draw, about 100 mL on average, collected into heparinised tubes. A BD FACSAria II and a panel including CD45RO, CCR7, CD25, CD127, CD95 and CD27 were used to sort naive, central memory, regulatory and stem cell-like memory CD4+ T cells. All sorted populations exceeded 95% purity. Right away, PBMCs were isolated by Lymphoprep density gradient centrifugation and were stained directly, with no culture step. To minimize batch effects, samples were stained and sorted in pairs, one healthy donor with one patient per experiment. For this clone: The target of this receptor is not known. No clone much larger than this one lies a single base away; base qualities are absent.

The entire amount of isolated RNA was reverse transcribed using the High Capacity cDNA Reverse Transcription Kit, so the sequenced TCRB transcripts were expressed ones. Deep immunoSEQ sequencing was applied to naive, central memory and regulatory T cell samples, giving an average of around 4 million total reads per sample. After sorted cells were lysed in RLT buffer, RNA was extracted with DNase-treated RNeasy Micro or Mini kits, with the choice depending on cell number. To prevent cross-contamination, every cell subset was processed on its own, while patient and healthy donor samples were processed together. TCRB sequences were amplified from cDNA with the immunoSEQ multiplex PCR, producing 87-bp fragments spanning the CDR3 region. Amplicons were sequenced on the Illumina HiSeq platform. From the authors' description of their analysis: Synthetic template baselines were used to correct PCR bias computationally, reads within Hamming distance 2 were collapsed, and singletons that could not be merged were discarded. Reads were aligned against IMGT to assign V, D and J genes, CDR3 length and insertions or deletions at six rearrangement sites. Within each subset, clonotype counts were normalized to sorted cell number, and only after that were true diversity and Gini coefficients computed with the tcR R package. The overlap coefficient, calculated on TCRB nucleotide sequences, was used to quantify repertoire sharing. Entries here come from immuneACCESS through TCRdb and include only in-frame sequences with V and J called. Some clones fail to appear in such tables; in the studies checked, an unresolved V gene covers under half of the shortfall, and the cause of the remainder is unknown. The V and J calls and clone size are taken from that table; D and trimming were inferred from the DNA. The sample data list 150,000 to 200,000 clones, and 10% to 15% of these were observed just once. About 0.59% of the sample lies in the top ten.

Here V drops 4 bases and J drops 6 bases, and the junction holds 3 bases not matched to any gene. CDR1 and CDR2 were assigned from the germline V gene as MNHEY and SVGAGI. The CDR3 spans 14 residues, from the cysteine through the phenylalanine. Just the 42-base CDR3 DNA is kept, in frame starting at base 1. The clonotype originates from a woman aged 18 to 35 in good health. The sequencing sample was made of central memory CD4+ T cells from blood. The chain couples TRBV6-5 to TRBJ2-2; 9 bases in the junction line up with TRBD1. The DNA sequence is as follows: TGTGCCAGCAGTTTAAGACAGGGGGCCGGGGAGCTGTTTTTT. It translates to CASSLRQGAGELFF.